These T cell receptor beta chains were read from a single sample in a study of glioma-infiltrating T cells after dendritic cell vaccination. The assay was immunoSEQ multiplex PCR, and TCRdb's table has in-frame clones only and misses some. The sample includes approximately 60,000 clones, approximately 86% of them seen just once. The sequencing here drew on blood, taken after dendritic cell vaccination. These receptors were obtained from a human donor with glioblastoma. The CDR3 runs from the conserved cysteine through the conserved F or W. Each record gives: V gene, D gene, J gene, clone size, CDR3 protein, CDR3 DNA. D genes are given only for firm matches. Not all rows give a size; the values are once, few, many and, for expanded clones, a class.

>TRBV7-9|NA|TRBJ1-2|NA
CASSPGDYGYTF
TGTGCCAGCAGCCCGGGGGACTATGGCTACACCTTC
>TRBV11-2|NA|TRBJ2-7|NA
CASSLGIRGQSVAYEQYF
TGTGCCAGCAGCTTAGGCATTCGGGGTCAGAGCGTGGCCTACGAGCAGTACTTC
>TRBV10-1|TRBD2|TRBJ2-7|NA
CASSESGTSIHEQYF
TGCGCCAGCAGTGAGTCTGGGACTAGCATCCACGAGCAGTACTTC
>TRBV4-2|TRBD2|TRBJ2-1|few
CASSQDWAGGRNEQFF
TGTGCCAGCAGCCAAGATTGGGCGGGGGGCCGTAATGAGCAGTTCTTC
>TRBV27|NA|TRBJ2-2|NA
CASSARQRPNTGELFF
TGTGCCAGCAGTGCCCGACAGCGTCCGAACACCGGGGAGCTGTTTTTT
>TRBV30|TRBD2|TRBJ2-3|once
CAWGGPAGNTDTQYF
TGTGCCTGGGGTGGCCCAGCGGGGAACACAGATACGCAGTATTTT
>TRBV7-9|NA|TRBJ1-6|NA
CASSSSGIKNSPLHF
TGTGCCAGCAGCTCCTCCGGGATCAAAAATTCACCCCTCCACTTT
>TRBV5-1|NA|TRBJ2-7|NA
CASSSDSYEQYF
TGCGCCAGCAGCTCTGACAGCTACGAGCAGTACTTC
>TRBV29-1|TRBD1|TRBJ1-2|NA
CSATYGTGLYGYTF
TGCAGCGCCACTTACGGGACAGGGCTCTATGGCTACACCTTC
>TRBV9|NA|TRBJ2-7|NA
CASSVSGVSGYEQYF
TGTGCCAGCAGCGTGTCAGGGGTTTCCGGCTACGAGCAGTACTTC
>TRBV7-2|TRBD2|TRBJ2-7|NA
CASSFSPSGGNEQYF
TGTGCCAGCAGCTTTAGCCCTAGCGGGGGGAACGAGCAGTACTTC
>TRBV19|TRBD1|TRBJ1-3|NA
CASLRDRGGNTIYF
TGTGCCAGTTTACGGGACAGGGGTGGAAACACCATATATTTT
>TRBV10-3|TRBD2|TRBJ2-1|once
CATSGGGGIDEQFF
TGTGCCACCTCGGGAGGTGGGGGGATAGATGAGCAGTTCTTC
>TRBV10-3|NA|TRBJ2-7|NA
CAISESRGQGAHEQYF
TGTGCCATCAGTGAGTCGAGGGGACAAGGGGCCCACGAGCAGTACTTC
>TRBV6-5|TRBD2|TRBJ2-7|NA
CASSYSSSGNEQYF
TGTGCCAGCAGTTACTCTTCTAGCGGGAACGAGCAGTACTTC
>TRBV1|NA|TRBJ1-4|NA
CTSSQDCRRPEKLFF
TGCACCAGCAGCCAAGATTGTCGGAGGCCTGAAAAACTGTTTTTT
>TRBV5-1|TRBD1|TRBJ1-2|NA
CASSSDRDYGYTF
TGCGCCAGCAGCTCCGACAGGGACTATGGCTACACCTTC